This T cell receptor beta chain was captured in a study of blood T cell repertoires in COVID-19. This clone was recorded many times. From germline, CDR1 is SGHTA and CDR2 FQGTGA. Trimming removed 5 bases from V and 3 bases from J; junction bases left unmatched: 3. This CDR3 is 16 amino acids long. Clones were sequenced by immunoSEQ multiplex PCR, and TCRdb holds only the in-frame ones, with some missing. The sample consists of 150,000 to 200,000 clones, 89% of them appearing once. The chain employs TRBV7-3 and TRBJ2-3, with 15 bases that match TRBD2. The clonotype was recovered from a woman aged 40 to 50 with acute COVID-19. Sequenced material: PBMCs or T cells enriched from blood (not recorded which). CDR3 in amino acids: CASSPGLAGGTDTQYF. The CDR3 coding sequence is TGTGCCAGCAGCCCGGGACTAGCGGGGGGAACAGATACGCAGTATTTT. Together with reference TRBV7-3 and TRBJ2-3, the CDR3 gives the full variable domain: GAGVSQTPSNKVTEKGKYVELRCDPISGHTALYWYRQSLGQGPEFLIYFQGTGAADDSGLPNDRFFAVRPEGSVSTLKIQRTERGDSAVYLCASSPGLAGGTDTQYFGPGTRLTVL.